The 28 T cell receptor beta chains presented below share a single source sample, sequenced in a study of OX40 agonist ivuxolimab in advanced cancers. TCRdb's table, derived via immunoSEQ multiplex PCR, lists solely in-frame clones and lacks some. There are tens of thousands of clones in the sample; over 90% occur only once, and more than 25% lies in the top ten. Here the sequenced sample was CD4+ or CD8+ T cells sorted from blood, taken in a trial of the OX40 agonist ivuxolimab. Receptors were obtained from an adult with an advanced solid tumor such as melanoma, head and neck, liver or kidney cancer.

This chain connects TRBV25-1 to TRBJ1-1; no clear D gene. CDR1 MGHDK and CDR2 SYGVNS come from the germline V gene. This CDR3 contains 14 residues. V was pared by 4 bases and J by 3 bases, with 12 bases between. The CDR3 bases are TGTGCCAGCAGTGCGGCCAGCACTTACACTGAAGCTTTCTTT. Translating it yields CASSAASTYTEAFF.

This clone has a single count. This sequence joins TRBV29-1 and TRBJ2-1, with a weak D call TRBD2 (5 bases). The CDR3 loop spans 14 amino acids. Per germline, CDR1 SQVTM and CDR2 ANQGSEA. The V end was cut by 4 bases, the J end by 1 base, with 11 bases between. CDR3 in amino acids: CSVVTSGSYNEQFF. For the CDR3, the DNA is TGCAGCGTTGTGACCTCGGGGTCCTACAATGAGCAGTTCTTC.

V and J are TRBV21-1 and TRBJ2-3; TRBD2 is the table's D call and was not checked against the DNA. TRBV21-1 is a listed pseudogene. This CDR3 contains 18 residues. In DNA, the CDR3 is TGTGCCAGCAGCAAACCCCCGGGTCGGGCGGGGTGCACAGATACGCAGTATTTT. Translation gives CASSKPPGRAGCTDTQYF.

This chain connects TRBV7-6 to TRBJ1-3; the D is unclear. The germline V gene has CDR1 SGHVS and CDR2 FNYEAQ. The CDR3 spans 16 residues. Between the trimmed V and J ends, which lost 5 bases and 0 bases, there was a span of 14 bases. The CDR3 DNA reads as TGTGCCAGCAGCCCAGACGGTGTATTCTCTGGAAACACCATATATTTT. This gives the protein CASSPDGVFSGNTIYF.

CDR3 coding DNA: TGTGCCAGCAGTTACCGGGGAACCGGGGAGCTGTTTTTT. Protein product: CASSYRGTGELFF. The chain combines TRBV6-5 with TRBJ2-2; tentatively, D is TRBD2 (5 bases). This CDR3 has 13 amino acids. With 2 bases removed from V and 5 bases from J, the gap between germline ends came to 6 bases. CDR1 and CDR2 from the germline V gene are MNHEY and SVGAGI.

V is TRBV5-1 and J is TRBJ2-7; D is undetermined. CDR1 and CDR2 (germline): SGHRS, YFSETQ. Trimming removed 4 bases at V and 3 bases at J, with 11 bases between. The CDR3 sequence is 13 residues long. The CDR3 protein is CASSPDASYEQYF. For the CDR3, the DNA is TGCGCCAGCAGCCCAGACGCCAGCTACGAGCAGTACTTC.

The CDR3 spells CAWDSEGIEAFF. DNA of the CDR3: TGTGCCTGGGACAGCGAGGGAATTGAAGCTTTCTTT. V gene TRBV30 combines with J gene TRBJ1-1, with D tentatively TRBD1 (5 bases). The CDR3 is 12 amino acids. With 5 bases removed from V and 7 bases from J, the gap between germline ends came to 14 bases. CDR1 is GTSNPN and CDR2 is SVGIG in the germline V gene (reference sequence).

V gene TRBV11-2 combines with J gene TRBJ2-7, with 8 bases identical to TRBD1. Germline V CDR1 and CDR2: SGHAT, FQNNGV. Trimming removed 1 base from V and 5 bases from J; junction bases left unmatched: 7. This CDR3 contains 15 residues. The CDR3 region has the DNA TGTGCCAGCAGCTTAGCTGGACAGGGCTGGGACGAGCAGTACTTC. It encodes CASSLAGQGWDEQYF.

The chain carries TRBV14 and TRBJ2-7, with D perhaps TRBD1 or TRBD2 (5 bases each). The V gene lost 0 bases and the J gene lost 0 bases, with 9 bases spanning the gap. The CDR3 contains 15 residues. Germline CDR1 is SGHDN and CDR2 is FVKESK. The CDR3 DNA is TGTGCCAGCAGCCAAGATACAGGACTCTCCTACGAGCAGTACTTC. Amino acid sequence: CASSQDTGLSYEQYF.

This clone has just a few counts. V usage is TRBV5-1 and J usage is TRBJ2-7; 7 bases are shared with TRBD1. The CDR3 covers 14 residues. From germline, CDR1 is SGHRS and CDR2 YFSETQ. The trim removed 2 bases at V and 4 bases at J, leaving 6 bases unmatched. As DNA, the CDR3 is TGCGCCAGCAGCTTTTTCACAGGGGCTTACGAGCAGTACTTC. It encodes CASSFFTGAYEQYF.

V gene TRBV9 combines with J gene TRBJ2-4; D tentatively fits TRBD1 or TRBD2 (5 bases each). The CDR3 covers 17 residues. V lost 3 bases, J lost 0 bases, and 16 bases lay in between. Germline V gene lookup returns CDR1 SGDLS and CDR2 YYNGEE. The CDR3 region is CASSALGTDRAKNIQYF. The CDR3 nucleotides are TGTGCCAGCAGCGCTCTGGGGACCGACAGAGCCAAAAACATTCAGTACTTC. The full variable domain, with the rest looked up from reference TRBV9 and TRBJ2-4, is DSGVTQTPKHLITATGQRVTLRCSPRSGDLSVYWYQQSLDQGLQFLIQYYNGEERAKGNILERFSAQQFPDLHSELNLSSLELGDSALYFCASSALGTDRAKNIQYFGAGTRLSVL.

This rearrangement joins TRBV9 to TRBJ2-6, with 8 bases aligning to TRBD1. V trimming: 1 base; J trimming: 3 bases; junction bases outside the gene matches: 12. The CDR3 covers 19 residues. From germline, CDR1 is SGDLS and CDR2 YYNGEE. The CDR3 is CASSVSRDRSFLGANVLTF. In DNA, the CDR3 is TGTGCCAGCAGCGTATCCCGGGACAGGAGTTTCCTTGGGGCCAACGTCCTGACTTTC.

The genes are TRBV7-6 and TRBJ2-7, with 7 bases aligning to TRBD1. The CDR3 contains 13 residues. The germline V gene has CDR1 SGHVS and CDR2 FNYEAQ. The trim removed 4 bases at V and 1 base at J, leaving 1 base unmatched. The CDR3 loop reads CASSSGQSYEQYF. CDR3 DNA sequence: TGTGCCAGCAGCTCGGGACAGTCCTACGAGCAGTACTTC.

This rearrangement joins TRBV5-1 to TRBJ2-1; 8 bases line up with TRBD2. Germline assignment: CDR1 SGHRS and CDR2 YFSETQ. J was trimmed by 4 bases and V by 4 bases; bases with no gene match: 7. This CDR3 is 15 amino acids long. This chain's CDR3 is CASSHTGTRYNEQFF. The CDR3, as DNA: TGCGCCAGCAGCCATACCGGGACTAGATACAATGAGCAGTTCTTC.

This sequence joins TRBV7-9 and TRBJ2-1; D not certain. The CDR3 is 11 amino acids. CDR1 and CDR2 (germline): SEHNR, FQNEAQ (reference sequence). V lost 1 base to trimming and J lost 10 bases, with 5 bases between them. Written as DNA, the CDR3 is TGTGCCAGCAGCTTAGGTCCGGAGCAGTTCTTC. Translated: CASSLGPEQFF.

The chain couples TRBV27 to TRBJ1-2; 10 positions match TRBD1. This CDR3 is built from 16 residues. With V trimmed by 2 bases and J by 5 bases, 8 bases remained unmatched. The V gene's germline CDR1 is MNHEY and CDR2 SMNVEV (reference sequence). The DNA of the CDR3 is TGTGCCAGCAGTTTAATCGGGACAGGGGAATTATATGGCTACACCTTC. Encoded protein: CASSLIGTGELYGYTF.

The gene calls are TRBV15 and TRBJ1-1; no firm D call. V lost 0 bases, J lost 0 bases, and 8 bases lay in between. The CDR3 has 15 residues. Germline V gene lookup returns CDR1 LNHNV and CDR2 YYDKDF (reference sequence). CDR3 bases: TGTGCCACCAGCAGAGATCCTAGGTTGAACACTGAAGCTTTCTTT. Its translation: CATSRDPRLNTEAFF.

The chain combines TRBV19 with TRBJ2-7; tentatively, D is TRBD2 (6 bases). This CDR3 is built from 14 residues. The V and J ends lost 5 bases and 3 bases respectively, with 14 bases between them. CDR1 and CDR2 from the germline V gene are LNHDA and SQIVND (reference sequence). The CDR3 loop is CASSPSLSGYEQYF. In nucleotides, the CDR3 is TGTGCCAGTAGTCCCTCCCTTAGCGGCTACGAGCAGTACTTC.

This chain connects TRBV10-3 to TRBJ2-1, with D possibly matching TRBD1 (5 bases). Germline V gene data show CDR1 as ENHRY and CDR2 as SYGVKD. V lost 7 bases to trimming and J lost 7 bases, with 11 bases between them. The CDR3 consists of 12 residues. The CDR3 sequence: CAIMAAGNEQFF. The CDR3 nucleotides read TGTGCCATCATGGCAGCAGGGAATGAGCAGTTCTTC.

The chain uses TRBV29-1 and TRBJ2-7; 9 bases line up with TRBD1. CDR1 SQVTM and CDR2 ANQGSEA come from the germline V gene. V trimming: 3 bases; J trimming: 3 bases; junction bases outside the gene matches: 6. The length of the CDR3 is 14 residues. CDR3 in amino acids: CSVETSGQGYEQYF. CDR3 coding DNA: TGCAGCGTTGAGACATCGGGACAGGGCTACGAGCAGTACTTC.

The V gene is TRBV6-5, the J gene TRBJ1-5; no firm D call. The CDR3 spans 13 residues. V was clipped by 0 bases and J by 7 bases, with 7 bases between them. CDR1 MNHEY and CDR2 SVGAGI come from the germline V gene. The CDR3 protein is CASSYSASQPQHF. DNA for the CDR3: TGTGCCAGCAGTTACTCGGCCAGCCAGCCCCAGCATTTT.

This chain links TRBV6-5 with TRBJ2-3; maybe TRBD2 (7 bases). Per the germline V gene, CDR1 is MNHEY and CDR2 is SVGAGI. V was pared by 2 bases and J by 2 bases, with 11 bases between. The CDR3 sequence is 15 residues long. CDR3 bases: TGTGCCAGCAGTTACCCGGGGGGCGACACAGATACGCAGTATTTT. Its translation is CASSYPGGDTDTQYF.

The chain combines TRBV14 with TRBJ1-1; no reliable D call. V shed 8 bases and J shed 0 bases, with 10 bases lying between them. This CDR3 is built from 13 residues. Per the germline V gene, CDR1 is SGHDN and CDR2 is FVKESK. This CDR3 is CASRSGMNTEAFF. Written as DNA, the CDR3 is TGTGCCAGCCGGAGTGGAATGAACACTGAAGCTTTCTTT.

This clone was picked up one time. The chain recombines TRBV19 with TRBJ1-5; no firm D call. Looked up from germline, CDR1 is LNHDA and CDR2 is SQIVND (reference sequence). The CDR3 extends over 13 amino acids. Trimming cost V 7 bases and J 5 bases, with 12 bases left between them. CDR3 loop: CASNPSGYQPQHF. For the CDR3, the DNA is TGTGCCAGTAATCCCTCTGGGTATCAGCCCCAGCATTTT.

This clone was seen a few times. This chain joins TRBV7-9 and TRBJ2-4; 9 bases match TRBD1. Losses at the gene ends were 4 bases for V and 7 bases for J; bases not matched to a gene: 5. Per germline, CDR1 SEHNR and CDR2 FQNEAQ (reference sequence). The CDR3 consists of 14 residues. For the CDR3, the DNA is TGTGCCAGCAGCTCCCGGACAGGGGAGAACATTCAGTACTTC. Its translation: CASSSRTGENIQYF.

In this sample, this clone turned up once. The chain combines TRBV5-6 with TRBJ1-2, with a possible D match to TRBD1 (6 bases). Germline V gives CDR1 SGHDT, CDR2 YYEEEE. This CDR3 is 12 amino acids long. V dropped 4 bases and J dropped 5 bases, with 9 bases sitting between them. The CDR3 coding sequence is TGTGCCAGCAGCCGAGGGGGTTATGGCTACACCTTC. This gives the protein CASSRGGYGYTF.

This chain connects TRBV4-3 to TRBJ2-7, with 7 bases fitting TRBD1. Germline V gene lookup returns CDR1 LGHNA and CDR2 YSLEER. After removal of 4 bases from V and 3 bases from J, the junction contained 3 bases not matched to a gene. The CDR3 runs to 13 residues. CDR3: CASSPGQDYEQYF. In DNA, the CDR3 is TGCGCCAGCAGCCCTGGACAGGACTACGAGCAGTACTTC.

The chain combines TRBV5-1 with TRBJ2-7; 10 bases map to TRBD1. The CDR3 loop spans 15 amino acids. Per the germline V gene, CDR1 is SGHRS and CDR2 is YFSETQ. Trimming removed 3 bases from V and 6 bases from J; junction bases left unmatched: 9. DNA for the CDR3: TGCGCCAGCAGCTACGTCGGGACAGGGGTCCTCGAGCAGTACTTC. This gives the protein CASSYVGTGVLEQYF.